This entry features one TCR beta chain sequence. This specimen comes from a study of technical replicates of blood from several donors. Method: immunoSEQ multiplex PCR; TCRdb's copy keeps in-frame clones and lacks some. The table records 85,000 to 100,000 clones, over 85% of them present only once. Between the trimmed V and J ends, which lost 5 bases and 10 bases, there was a span of 14 bases. Germline CDR1 SQVTM, CDR2 ANQGSEA. The length of the CDR3 is 11 residues. Sequences were obtained from T cells isolated from PBMCs. V and J are TRBV29-1 and TRBJ1-1; the D gene is possibly TRBD1 (5 bases). The receptor's source is a human donor in good health. CDR3 amino acids: CSVHRAQGAFF. The CDR3 DNA reads TGCAGCGTTCATCGTGCCCAGGGAGCTTTCTTT.